These 22 T cell receptor beta chains originate from one sample sequenced in a study of cytomegalovirus exposure and HLA in healthy donors. TCRdb's copy holds only in-frame clones and misses some; the assay was immunoSEQ multiplex PCR. The sample yields tens of thousands of clones, 84% seen once. Sample: PBMCs. Every receptor here comes from a woman aged 18-29 years in good health and CMV-seropositive.

J is TRBJ1-2 and V is TRBV4-3; 9 nucleotides align to TRBD1. The length of the CDR3 is 15 residues. V shed 6 bases, J shed 7 bases, and the junction held 12 bases outside the gene matches. Germline V CDR1 and CDR2: LGHNA, YSLEER. DNA for the CDR3: TGCGCCAGCAGTTCTCCCGGGACAGGGTATTTTGGCTACACCTTC. It is translated as CASSSPGTGYFGYTF.

The chain uses TRBV9 and TRBJ1-2; D perhaps matches TRBD1 (6 bases). V was clipped by 3 bases and J by 2 bases, with 11 bases between them. The CDR3 has 14 amino acids. The germline V gene has CDR1 SGDLS and CDR2 YYNGEE. The CDR3 DNA sequence: TGTGCCAGCAGCGGGGGGCAGACCAACTATGGCTACACCTTC. Amino acids: CASSGGQTNYGYTF.

This chain uses TRBV5-1 with TRBJ1-1; D gene uncertain. The V gene lost 3 bases and the J gene lost 0 bases, with 12 bases spanning the gap. CDR1 is SGHRS and CDR2 is YFSETQ in the germline V gene. CDR3 length equals 15 residues. The CDR3 DNA follows: TGCGCCAGCAGCTACGACGAGGCAGTGAACACTGAAGCTTTCTTT. Translating it yields CASSYDEAVNTEAFF.

This clone occurred once. This rearrangement joins TRBV11-2 to TRBJ2-3; D might be TRBD2 (5 bases). This CDR3 spans 14 amino acids. Germline V gene lookup returns CDR1 SGHAT and CDR2 FQNNGV. Trimming stripped 5 bases from V and 6 bases from J, with 15 bases between. The CDR3 spells CASSPPRRRDTQYF. CDR3 nucleotides: TGTGCCAGCAGCCCCCCACGGAGGCGGGATACGCAGTATTTT.

The chain has TRBV28 and TRBJ1-2; D gene uncertain. Trimming stripped 5 bases from V and 5 bases from J, with 15 bases between. The length of the CDR3 is 14 residues. The germline V gene has CDR1 MDHEN and CDR2 SYDVKM. In nucleotides, the CDR3 is TGTGCCAGCAGTACCGGCGCGGGAAGATATGGCTACACCTTC. Amino acid sequence: CASSTGAGRYGYTF.

A few counts support this clone. The genes are TRBV15 and TRBJ1-1; 7 bases agree with TRBD1. The CDR3 is made up of 13 amino acids. The trim removed 4 bases at V and 6 bases at J, leaving 5 bases unmatched. Germline values: CDR1 LNHNV, CDR2 YYDKDF (reference sequence). The CDR3 sequence: CATSNDRVPEAFF. The CDR3 DNA follows: TGTGCCACCAGCAATGACAGGGTCCCTGAAGCTTTCTTT.

The chain links TRBV5-1 to TRBJ2-7; a possible D gene is TRBD1 (6 bases). The CDR3 runs 12 residues. V shed 7 bases and J shed 7 bases, with 15 bases lying between them. The germline V gene encodes CDR1 SGHRS and CDR2 YFSETQ. The CDR3 DNA sequence: TGCGCCAGCCAGGGACAATTCGAGGAGCAGTACTTC. Amino acid sequence: CASQGQFEEQYF.

J is TRBJ2-3 and V is TRBV6-5; 8 nucleotides match TRBD2. Germline lookup yields CDR1 MNHEY and CDR2 SVGAGI. The length of the CDR3 is 15 residues. The V gene end was trimmed by 2 bases and the J gene end by 9 bases; junction bases not matched to a gene: 10. In DNA form, the CDR3 reads TGTGCCAGCAGTTACGGGACTAGGGGCATGGGGACGCAGTATTTT. It translates to CASSYGTRGMGTQYF.

The rearrangement joins TRBV7-9 to TRBJ1-1; D not certain. The V gene lost 7 bases and the J gene lost 12 bases, with 18 bases spanning the gap. The CDR3 contains 12 residues. Per the germline V gene, CDR1 is SEHNR and CDR2 is FQNEAQ (reference sequence). CDR3 coding DNA: TGTGCCAGCACCCCCGCGTCCTTTGAGACTTTCTTT. Residues: CASTPASFETFF.

The J gene is TRBJ2-1, the V gene TRBV28; 7 bases agree with TRBD1. The CDR3 extends over 13 amino acids. Trimming removed 5 bases from V and 6 bases from J; junction bases left unmatched: 4. Germline V gene sequence: CDR1 MDHEN, CDR2 SYDVKM. The CDR3 loop is CASSPGQTNEQFF. The CDR3 DNA reads as TGTGCCAGCAGTCCGGGACAGACCAATGAGCAGTTCTTC.

The rearrangement joins TRBV5-1 to TRBJ2-1; 12 nucleotides match TRBD2. Germline CDR1 is SGHRS and CDR2 is YFSETQ. This CDR3 region has 18 residues. The V segment lost 3 bases and the J segment 5 bases; nucleotides outside the gene matches: 12. CDR3 bases: TGCGCCAGCAGCTCTACTAGCGGGGGGCTCCCCTTCCACAATGAGCAGTTCTTC. Translated: CASSSTSGGLPFHNEQFF.

This clone has only one observation. The V and J genes are TRBV7-9 and TRBJ2-7; D remains ambiguous. Germline-derived CDR1 and CDR2 are SEHNR and FQNEAQ (reference sequence). This CDR3 is 14 amino acids long. Trimming left V 2 bases short and J 0 bases short, with 8 bases between. DNA of the CDR3: TGTGCCAGCAGCTTAAACAGCTTCTCCTACGAGCAGTACTTC. Protein: CASSLNSFSYEQYF.

The DNA for the CDR3 is TGTGCCAGCACCCTGGACAGGTTGGCTCAGCCCCAGCATTTT. Amino acid sequence: CASTLDRLAQPQHF. The V and J genes are TRBV7-9 and TRBJ1-5; 7 positions agree with TRBD1. The ends lost 7 bases at V and 6 bases at J; junction bases unmatched: 9. The CDR3 length is 14 residues. Per the germline V gene, CDR1 is SEHNR and CDR2 is FQNEAQ (reference sequence).

V and J are TRBV10-3 and TRBJ2-3; TRBD1 agrees at 12 bases. After removal of 4 bases from V and 6 bases from J, the junction contained 11 bases not matched to a gene. Germline-derived CDR1 and CDR2 are ENHRY and SYGVKD. The CDR3 runs to 17 residues. The chain's CDR3 is CAISGSGQGALGDTQYF. The CDR3 bases are TGTGCCATCAGTGGGTCGGGACAGGGGGCTCTGGGTGATACGCAGTATTTT.

V and J are TRBV6-5 and TRBJ2-7; 10 positions match TRBD2. Trimming cost V 2 bases and J 1 base; bases outside gene matches: 2. Germline CDR1 reads MNHEY; CDR2 reads SVGAGI. The CDR3 has 15 amino acids. The CDR3 spells CASSYSGGESYEQYF. CDR3 DNA: TGTGCCAGCAGTTACAGCGGGGGGGAGTCCTACGAGCAGTACTTC.

The gene calls are TRBV25-1 and TRBJ2-3; the D gene is possibly TRBD2 (5 bases). V lost 3 bases and J 6 bases, leaving 19 bases between the germline ends. The CDR3 runs to 16 residues. Per the germline V gene, CDR1 is MGHDK and CDR2 is SYGVNS. This CDR3 reads CASSEPRGFRGDTQYF. The DNA for the CDR3 is TGTGCCAGCAGTGAGCCACGCGGATTCCGCGGGGATACGCAGTATTTT. Combining the CDR3 with reference TRBV25-1 and TRBJ2-3 gives the whole variable domain EADIYQTPRYLVIGTGKKITLECSQTMGHDKMYWYQQDPGMELHLIHYSYGVNSTEKGDLSSESTVSRIRTEHFPLTLESARPSHTSQYLCASSEPRGFRGDTQYFGPGTRLTVL.

This chain links TRBV6-5 with TRBJ1-6; D gene ambiguous. The V end lost 0 bases, the J end lost 9 bases, and 15 bases lay between the germline ends. CDR1 is MNHEY, CDR2 SVGAGI, per germline. The CDR3 has 16 residues. In nucleotides, the CDR3 is TGTGCCAGCAGTTACTCGCTCTTGCAGGTCGGTTCACCCCTCCACTTT. Translating gives CASSYSLLQVGSPLHF.

The V call is TRBV5-1, the J call TRBJ2-7, with 10 bases lining up with TRBD2. The CDR3 spans 13 residues. V lost 7 bases and J lost 2; bases outside the gene matches: 3. Germline CDR1 reads SGHRS; CDR2 reads YFSETQ. Here the CDR3 DNA reads TGCGCCAGCGGGACTAGCGAACCCTACGAGCAGTACTTC. Encoded protein: CASGTSEPYEQYF.

The chain carries TRBV27 and TRBJ2-3; tentative D call: TRBD2 (7 bases). The CDR3 totals 14 residues. Trimming shortened V by 2 bases and J by 4 bases, and 10 bases separated the two germline ends. Germline V gene data show CDR1 as MNHEY and CDR2 as SMNVEV (reference sequence). CDR3 residues: CASSLHGGPDTQYF. The CDR3 DNA reads TGTGCCAGCAGTTTACACGGGGGGCCAGATACGCAGTATTTT.

The CDR3 here is CASSLSYTYEQYF. The CDR3 coding sequence is TGTGCCAGCAGTTTATCGTACACCTACGAGCAGTACTTC. This rearrangement joins TRBV27 to TRBJ2-7; D ambiguous. CDR3 length: 13 residues. V lost 0 bases and J lost 2, with 5 bases in between. Germline V lookup: CDR1 MNHEY, CDR2 SMNVEV (reference sequence).

This clone was picked up one time. This chain joins TRBV25-1 and TRBJ2-3; 9 bases are shared with TRBD1. The CDR3 is 17 amino acids. J lost 2 bases, V lost 4 bases, and 10 bases had no gene match. The germline V gene encodes CDR1 MGHDK and CDR2 SYGVNS. CDR3 protein: CASSVLSGTGPTDTQYF. CDR3 DNA sequence: TGTGCCAGCAGTGTACTATCCGGGACAGGGCCCACAGATACGCAGTATTTT.

Here the CDR3 DNA reads TGTGCCAGCAGCTCTTACAGGGCTCGGACGGACGAGCAGTACTTC. Translating it yields CASSSYRARTDEQYF. This rearrangement joins TRBV5-6 to TRBJ2-7; the D gene is possibly TRBD1 (6 bases). V lost 3 bases and J lost 5, with 18 bases in between. In germline, CDR1 is SGHDT, CDR2 YYEEEE. The length of the CDR3 is 15 residues. Supplemented by reference TRBV5-6 and TRBJ2-7, the full variable domain reads DAGVTQSPTHLIKTRGQQVTLRCSPKSGHDTVSWYQQALGQGPQFIFQYYEEEERQRGNFPDRFSGHQFPNYSSELNVNALLLGDSALYLCASSSYRARTDEQYFGPGTRLTVT.